This T cell receptor (beta chain) appears in the sequencing data of a study of identifying expanded T cells in peripheral blood. Points from the study as a whole: Differentially abundant clones: roughly 1.2 between replicates, 16.4 at approximately 14 days, 19 to 20 at four.

Germline V gene sequence: CDR1 SGHDT, CDR2 YYEEEE. The CDR3 has 14 amino acids. Germline trimming cut 4 bases from V and 5 bases from J; bases unmatched to any gene: 8. In the case of this clone: Antigen: not known.

Using immunoSEQ multiplex PCR, the repertoire was profiled, and TCRdb retains in-frame clones only, with some absent. The sample includes about 74,000 clones, about 83% of them seen just once. During the collection period, no donor immune events like infections were recorded. The TCR sequence derives from a person aged 18 to 75 in good health. V and J are TRBV5-6 and TRBJ1-1; 7 bases align to TRBD1. The sequenced sample was blood. The CDR3 reads CASSGTTGRTEAFF. The CDR3 DNA is TGTGCCAGCAGCGGCACGACAGGGAGGACTGAAGCTTTCTTT.